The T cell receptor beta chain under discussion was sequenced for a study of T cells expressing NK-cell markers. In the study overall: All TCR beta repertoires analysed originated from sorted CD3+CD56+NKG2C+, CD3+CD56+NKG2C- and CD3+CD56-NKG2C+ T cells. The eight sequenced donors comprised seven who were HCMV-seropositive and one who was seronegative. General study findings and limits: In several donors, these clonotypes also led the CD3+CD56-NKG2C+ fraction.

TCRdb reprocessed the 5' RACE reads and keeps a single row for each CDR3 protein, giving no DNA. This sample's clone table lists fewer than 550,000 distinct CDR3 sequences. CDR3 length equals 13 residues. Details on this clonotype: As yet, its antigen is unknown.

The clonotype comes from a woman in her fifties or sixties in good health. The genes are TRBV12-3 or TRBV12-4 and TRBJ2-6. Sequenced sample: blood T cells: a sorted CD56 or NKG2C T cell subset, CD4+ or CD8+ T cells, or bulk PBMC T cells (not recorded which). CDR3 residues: CASTSSGANVLTF.